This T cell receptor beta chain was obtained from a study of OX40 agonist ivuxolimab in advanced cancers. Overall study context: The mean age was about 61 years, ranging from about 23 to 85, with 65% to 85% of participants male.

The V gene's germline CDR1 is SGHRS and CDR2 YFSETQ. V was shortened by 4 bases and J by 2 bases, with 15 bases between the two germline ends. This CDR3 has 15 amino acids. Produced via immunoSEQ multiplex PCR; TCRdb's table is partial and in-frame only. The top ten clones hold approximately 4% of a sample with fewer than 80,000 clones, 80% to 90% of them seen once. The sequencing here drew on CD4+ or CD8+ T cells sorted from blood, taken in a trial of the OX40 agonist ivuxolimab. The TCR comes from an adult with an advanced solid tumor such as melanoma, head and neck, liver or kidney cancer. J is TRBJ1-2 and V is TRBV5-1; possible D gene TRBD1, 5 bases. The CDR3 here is CASSPGHRENYGYTF. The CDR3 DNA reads TGCGCCAGCAGCCCGGGGCACAGAGAAAACTATGGCTACACCTTC.